This T cell receptor beta chain was documented in a study of cytomegalovirus exposure and HLA in healthy donors. The V gene's germline CDR1 is SGHRS and CDR2 YFSETQ. The CDR3 covers 13 residues. Overall study findings and caveats: In an earlier analysis, in fewer than 700 donors, most V segments appeared productive either ~87% or ~30% of the time.

Use of 60 Vbeta and 13 Jbeta primers characterized the PCR. Produced via immunoSEQ multiplex PCR; TCRdb's table is partial and in-frame only. The data hold nearly 110,000 clones, with more than 60% observed a single time. Details on this clone: Its antigen remains unidentified. At one boundary the junction diverges from the germline segment, which might be a read error.

The origin of this receptor is a woman aged 50 to 65 in good health and CMV-seropositive. The sample comprised PBMCs. J is TRBJ2-5 and V is TRBV5-1; no definite D call. This CDR3 reads CASSFADTPPYNF. CDR3 coding DNA: TGCGCCAGCAGCTTTGCCGACACACCTCCCTATAACTTC. Supplemented by reference TRBV5-1 and TRBJ2-5, the full variable domain reads KAGVTQTPRYLIKTRGQQVTLSCSPISGHRSVSWYQQTPGQGLQFLFEYFSETQRNKGNFPGRFSGRQFSNSRSEMNVSTLELGDSALYLCASSFADTPPYNFGPGTRLLVL.